This paragraph reports one T cell receptor (beta chain). Its antigen is unknown. The record originates from a study of blood T cells in healthy people across ages. With a J-beta primer mix and a sample-barcoded 5' primer, a second PCR ran 7 to 11 cycles. TCRdb reanalysed the 5' RACE reads using MiXCR and keeps one entry per CDR3 protein. This table holds 1.5 million to 2 million distinct CDR3 sequences, 28% found once. Overall study findings and caveats: Significant beta diversity loss was already apparent by age approximately 36, declining roughly linearly. Long-lived donors exceeded aged donors in naive CD4+ cells and diversity. CMV status of donors was unknown, possibly confounding expanded clonotype changes. Using unsorted PBMCs precluded a conclusive naive versus antigen-experienced comparison.

CDR3 length: 16 amino acids. Germline-derived CDR1 and CDR2 are SGDLS and YYNGEE. V shed 3 bases and J shed 7 bases, with 23 bases lying between them. The sample was blood. The origin of this receptor is a woman aged 25 to 39 in good health. The V gene is TRBV9, the J gene TRBJ2-7; no clear D gene. This CDR3 reads CASSGINRVADGEQYF. DNA of the CDR3: TGTGCCAGCAGCGGCATAAACCGGGTCGCCGACGGGGAGCAGTACTTC.